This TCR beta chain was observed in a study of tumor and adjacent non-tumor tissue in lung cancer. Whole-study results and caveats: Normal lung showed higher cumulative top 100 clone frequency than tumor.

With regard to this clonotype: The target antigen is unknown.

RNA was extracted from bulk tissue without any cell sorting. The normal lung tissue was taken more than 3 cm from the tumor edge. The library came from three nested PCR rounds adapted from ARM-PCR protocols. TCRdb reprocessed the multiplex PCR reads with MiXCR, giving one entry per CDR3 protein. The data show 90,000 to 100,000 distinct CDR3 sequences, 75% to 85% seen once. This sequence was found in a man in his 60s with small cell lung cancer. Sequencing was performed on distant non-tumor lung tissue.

For the CDR3, the DNA is TGCAGTGGAGTCCCGTTGCGGGAATATTACAATGAGCAGTTCTTC. Protein product: CSGVPLREYYNEQFF. The V gene is TRBV29-1, the J gene TRBJ2-1; D may be TRBD2 (6 bases). The CDR3 is made up of 15 amino acids. Germline V CDR1 and CDR2: SQVTM, ANQGSEA.